This T cell receptor (beta chain) was sequenced during a study of beta chain features in type 1 diabetes. Findings and caveats of the study: Type 1 diabetes patients showed a moderate but significant shortening of TCRB CDR3s in all four CD4+ subsets.

The CDR3 spans 13 residues. Between the trimmed V and J ends, which lost 5 bases and 1 base, there was a span of 9 bases. Germline values: CDR1 SGHRS, CDR2 YFSETQ. The isolated RNA, all of it, was reverse transcribed, so expressed TCRB transcripts were what got sequenced. Libraries were prepared by immunoSEQ multiplex PCR; TCRdb keeps only in-frame clonotypes and omits some of them. This table holds over 20,000 clones, roughly half found once. With regard to this clone: Its target is unknown.

The sequence derives from a young man with type 1 diabetes. This rearrangement joins TRBV5-1 to TRBJ1-1; D gene ambiguous. The sample comprised stem cell memory CD4+ T cells from blood. The CDR3 nucleotides read TGCGCCAGCAGTACAGACGGGAACACTGAAGCTTTCTTT. It codes for CASSTDGNTEAFF.